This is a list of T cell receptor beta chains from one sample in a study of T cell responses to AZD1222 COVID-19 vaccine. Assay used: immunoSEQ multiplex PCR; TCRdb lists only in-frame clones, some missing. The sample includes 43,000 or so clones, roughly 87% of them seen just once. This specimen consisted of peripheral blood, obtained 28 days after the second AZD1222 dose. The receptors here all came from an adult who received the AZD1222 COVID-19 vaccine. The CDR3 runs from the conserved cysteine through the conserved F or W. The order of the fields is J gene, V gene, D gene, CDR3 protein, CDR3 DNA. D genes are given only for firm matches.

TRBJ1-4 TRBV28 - CASSFERISTNEKLFF TGTGCCAGCAGTTTCGAAAGGATCTCAACTAATGAAAAACTGTTTTTT
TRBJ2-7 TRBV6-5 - CASTLDGPYEQYF TGTGCCAGCACCTTGGACGGGCCCTACGAGCAGTACTTC
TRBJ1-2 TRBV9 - CASSAQGKGGGYTF TGTGCCAGCAGCGCGCAGGGAAAAGGAGGTGGCTACACCTTC
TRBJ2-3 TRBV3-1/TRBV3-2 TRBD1 CASSLEGQGMTDTQYF TGTGCCAGCAGCCTAGAGGGACAGGGGATGACAGATACGCAGTATTTT
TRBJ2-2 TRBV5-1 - CASSLAVGVGELFF TGCGCCAGCAGCTTGGCCGTCGGAGTCGGGGAGCTGTTTTTT
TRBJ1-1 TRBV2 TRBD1 CASSAIGQGGTEAFF TGTGCCAGCAGCGCGATCGGACAGGGGGGTACTGAAGCTTTCTTT
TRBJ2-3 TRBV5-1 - CASSLVPTSTDTQYF TGCGCCAGCAGCCTGGTACCTACTAGCACAGATACGCAGTATTTT
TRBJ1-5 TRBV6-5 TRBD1 CASSYGQGDQPQHF TGTGCCAGCAGTTACGGACAGGGGGATCAGCCCCAGCATTTT
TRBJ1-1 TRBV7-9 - CASSQEVEAFF TGTGCCAGCAGCCAGGAGGTTGAAGCTTTCTTT
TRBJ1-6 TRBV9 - CASSKQGLGSPLHF TGTGCCAGCAGCAAACAGGGCTTAGGTTCACCCCTCCACTTT
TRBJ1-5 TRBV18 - CASSPGQINQPQHF TGTGCCAGCTCACCAGGACAGATTAATCAGCCCCAGCATTTT
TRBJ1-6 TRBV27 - CASSLKFGESPLHF TGTGCCAGCAGTTTAAAATTCGGGGAATCACCCCTCCACTTT
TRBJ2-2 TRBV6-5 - CASTSGTLTGELFF TGTGCCAGCACCTCCGGGACGTTAACCGGGGAGCTGTTTTTT
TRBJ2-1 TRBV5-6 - CASRHRASSYNEQFF TGTGCCAGCAGACACAGGGCTAGCTCCTACAATGAGCAGTTCTTC
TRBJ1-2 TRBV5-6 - CASSRPGANYGYTF TGTGCCAGCAGCCGACCGGGAGCCAACTATGGCTACACCTTC